Following are 18 T cell receptor beta chains from one sample sequenced in a study of blood T cell repertoires in COVID-19. TCRdb keeps only in-frame clones here, not all; method: immunoSEQ multiplex PCR. The sample has roughly 120,000 clones, more than 75% seen once. Sequencing input: peripheral blood. The receptors stem from a woman between 50 and 59 years old with acute or convalescent COVID-19.

The V gene is TRBV19, the J gene TRBJ1-6, with 9 bases identical to TRBD1. Per germline, CDR1 LNHDA and CDR2 SQIVND (reference sequence). V dropped 4 bases and J dropped 4; count of bases not matched to a gene: 2. The CDR3 loop spans 15 amino acids. The CDR3 DNA sequence: TGTGCCAGTAGTACAGGACAGGGGTATAATTCACCCCTCCACTTT. This codes for CASSTGQGYNSPLHF. Full variable domain (missing parts from reference TRBV19 and TRBJ1-6): DGGITQSPKYLFRKEGQNVTLSCEQNLNHDAMYWYRQDPGQGLRLIYYSQIVNDFQKGDIAEGYSVSREKKESFPLTVTSAQKNPTAFYLCASSTGQGYNSPLHFGNGTRLTVT.

The chain has TRBV6-5 and TRBJ1-6; D gene ambiguous. Per the germline V gene, CDR1 is MNHEY and CDR2 is SVGAGI. The V end lost 8 bases, the J end lost 9 bases, and 17 bases lay between the germline ends. This CDR3 region has 14 residues. The CDR3 nucleotides are TGTGCCAGCCGACTCCAAGATGGGAGTTCACCCCTCCACTTT. Translation: CASRLQDGSSPLHF.

This rearrangement joins TRBV7-2 to TRBJ2-1; 8 nucleotides match TRBD2. Germline V gene sequence: CDR1 SGHTA, CDR2 FQGNSA. V shed 1 base and J 7 bases; nucleotides not matched to a gene: 9. The CDR3 consists of 16 residues. CDR3 sequence: CASSLETGGRGNEQFF. CDR3 nucleotide sequence: TGTGCCAGCAGCTTAGAAACGGGAGGGCGTGGGAATGAGCAGTTCTTC.

This rearrangement joins TRBV6-5 to TRBJ1-3; D might be TRBD1 (6 bases). Per germline, CDR1 MNHEY and CDR2 SVGAGI. This CDR3 comprises 16 residues. V was clipped by 4 bases and J by 0 bases, with 13 bases between them. This chain's CDR3 is CASSSVGQRSGNTIYF. The DNA of the CDR3 is TGTGCCAGCAGTTCGGTTGGACAGCGCTCTGGAAACACCATATATTTT.

The chain is built from TRBV24-1 and TRBJ2-1, with TRBD2 as a possible D gene (5 bases). Germline CDR1 KGHDR, CDR2 SFDVKD. Trimming removed 0 bases from V and 9 bases from J, with 11 bases in between. The CDR3 extends over 14 amino acids. The CDR3 DNA reads TGTGCCACCAGTGATTTGCCTAGCAGCGGTGAGCAGTTCTTC. The encoded protein is CATSDLPSSGEQFF.

This clone occurred many times. Additional DNA sequences in this sample encode the identical CDR3. J is TRBJ2-1 and V is TRBV11-2; 12 nucleotides align to TRBD2. Losses at the gene ends were 5 bases for V and 6 bases for J; bases not matched to a gene: 8. Looked up from germline, CDR1 is SGHAT and CDR2 is FQNNGV. The CDR3 is 16 residues long. The CDR3 coding sequence is TGTGCCAGCAGCCCGACTAGCGGGAGTGGAGGCAATGAGCAGTTCTTC. Its protein is CASSPTSGSGGNEQFF.

The J gene is TRBJ2-1, the V gene TRBV19; 7 nucleotides agree with TRBD2. Per the germline V gene, CDR1 is LNHDA and CDR2 is SQIVND (reference sequence). The V gene end was trimmed by 4 bases and the J gene end by 4 bases; junction bases not matched to a gene: 7. The length of the CDR3 is 15 residues. The CDR3 bases are TGTGCCAGTAGTACAACGAGCGGGATTTACAATGAGCAGTTCTTC. Amino acid sequence: CASSTTSGIYNEQFF.

The chain couples TRBV28 to TRBJ2-1; no clear D gene. V was shortened by 3 bases and J by 6 bases, with 12 bases between the two germline ends. Per the germline V gene, CDR1 is MDHEN and CDR2 is SYDVKM. The CDR3 runs to 14 residues. The CDR3 DNA sequence: TGTGCCAGCAGTTTCCCGGTATCGCTCAATGAGCAGTTCTTC. Its translation: CASSFPVSLNEQFF. Using reference TRBV28 and TRBJ2-1 for the parts outside the CDR3, the full variable domain is DVKVTQSSRYLVKRTGEKVFLECVQDMDHENMFWYRQDPGLGLRLIYFSYDVKMKEKGDIPEGYSVSREKKERFSLILESASTNQTSMYLCASSFPVSLNEQFFGPGTRLTVL.

The rearrangement links TRBV13 to TRBJ2-7, with 9 bases matching TRBD1. Losses at the gene ends were 3 bases for V and 6 bases for J; bases not matched to a gene: 3. The CDR3 consists of 13 residues. CDR1 PRHDT and CDR2 FYEKMQ come from the germline V gene (reference sequence). CDR3 sequence (DNA): TGTGCCAGCAGCTTGGACAGGGGTGGCGAGCAGTACTTC. Translating it yields CASSLDRGGEQYF.

V and J are TRBV7-9 and TRBJ1-4; D is perhaps TRBD1 (6 bases). The CDR3 spans 16 residues. Germline V gene lookup returns CDR1 SEHNR and CDR2 FQNEAQ (reference sequence). The V end lost 5 bases, the J end lost 8 bases, and 21 bases lay between the germline ends. CDR3 sequence (DNA): TGTGCCAGCAGCCGGGCTTTCGGCAGGGGTGAGGAAAAACTGTTTTTT. It is translated as CASSRAFGRGEEKLFF.

This clone has a single count. The rearrangement uses TRBV6-4 and TRBJ2-3, with 13 bases matching TRBD2. The CDR3 is 15 amino acids. V was clipped by 6 bases and J by 6 bases; unmatched bases: 6. Germline V gene data show CDR1 as MRHNA and CDR2 as SNTAGT. CDR3 residues: CASSRLAGGSDTQYF. The CDR3 nucleotides read TGTGCCAGCAGCCGACTAGCGGGAGGATCGGATACGCAGTATTTT.

The chain is built from TRBV7-8 and TRBJ1-5; the D is unclear. Trimming cost V 5 bases and J 1 base, with 18 bases left between them. CDR1 is SGHVS and CDR2 is FQNEAQ in the germline V gene. The length of the CDR3 is 17 residues. This CDR3 reads CASSPFPTTGSNQPQHF. The CDR3 coding sequence is TGTGCCAGCAGCCCTTTCCCAACTACCGGGAGCAATCAGCCCCAGCATTTT.

The J gene is TRBJ2-6, the V gene TRBV9; the D is unclear. In germline, CDR1 is SGDLS, CDR2 YYNGEE. V was cut by 3 bases and J by 2 bases, with 9 bases left in between. The CDR3 extends over 15 amino acids. The DNA of the CDR3 is TGTGCCAGCAGCGGGCAGAACGCTGGGGCCAACGTCCTGACTTTC. Protein product: CASSGQNAGANVLTF.

The chain carries TRBV21-1 and TRBJ2-7; the DNA was not used to check the table's D call, TRBD2. TRBV21-1 represents a pseudogene. This CDR3 spans 23 amino acids. The CDR3 region has the DNA TGTGCCAGCAGCAATAAGCCAGGGCCCGGGAGCCCACGGCCTAGCGGTTTCTCCTACGAGCAGTACTTC. This sequence encodes CASSNKPGPGSPRPSGFSYEQYF.

This rearrangement joins TRBV9 to TRBJ1-6; possibly TRBD1 for D (5 bases). From germline, CDR1 is SGDLS and CDR2 YYNGEE. Trimming removed 3 bases at V and 6 bases at J, with 22 bases between. CDR3 length: 18 amino acids. The CDR3 here is CASSELGGRGGGNSPLHF. The CDR3 coding sequence is TGTGCCAGCAGCGAGCTGGGGGGGAGGGGTGGAGGTAATTCACCCCTCCACTTT.

The chain carries TRBV5-5 and TRBJ1-6, with D possibly being TRBD1 (6 bases). Trimming removed 4 bases from V and 10 bases from J, with 18 bases in between. CDR1 and CDR2 from the germline V gene are SGHKS and YYEKEE (reference sequence). The CDR3 length is 15 residues. CDR3 region: CASSTTAGEGSPLHF. The CDR3 region has the DNA TGTGCCAGCAGCACTACGGCAGGGGAGGGGTCACCCCTCCACTTT.

Here the CDR3 reads CASSIGGRENTEAFF. The CDR3 DNA follows: TGTGCCAGTAGTATAGGGGGCAGAGAGAACACTGAAGCTTTCTTT. V gene TRBV19 combines with J gene TRBJ1-1, with a weak D call TRBD1 (5 bases). The CDR3 extends over 15 amino acids. V shed 1 base and J shed 1 base, with 10 bases lying between them. Germline CDR1 reads LNHDA; CDR2 reads SQIVND (reference sequence).

The gene calls are TRBV19 and TRBJ1-3; TRBD1 matches at 7 bases. The ends lost 9 bases at V and 2 bases at J; junction bases unmatched: 4. Germline CDR1 and CDR2: LNHDA and SQIVND (reference sequence). The CDR3 has 13 amino acids. CDR3 sequence (DNA): TGTGCCAGCTCCGGGACAGCTGGAAACACCATATATTTT. As protein: CASSGTAGNTIYF. Using reference TRBV19 and TRBJ1-3 for the parts outside the CDR3, the full variable domain is DGGITQSPKYLFRKEGQNVTLSCEQNLNHDAMYWYRQDPGQGLRLIYYSQIVNDFQKGDIAEGYSVSREKKESFPLTVTSAQKNPTAFYLCASSGTAGNTIYFGEGSWLTVV.